A selection of T cell receptor beta chains follows, all from one sample in a study of response to subunit inactivated influenza vaccine. TCRdb called the RT-PCR reads again in MiXCR, with one record for every CDR3 protein. The repertoire includes 400,000 to 650,000 distinct CDR3 sequences, approximately 7.8% of them detected once, and roughly 13% sits in the top ten. The source was PBMCs from blood, collected around 2 years after vaccination. These receptors were collected from a man aged 50-75 years who received an inactivated influenza vaccine. Each CDR3 is given with its conserved first and last residue. The D gene is left open where the match is weak. The size field is filled for only some rows; it gives once, few, many or a size class.

J,size,D,V,CDR3,DNA
TRBJ2-7,.,TRBD1,TRBV4-1,CASSQRIYPGQGSEQYF,TGCGCCAGCAGCCAGAGAATCTATCCGGGACAGGGGAGTGAGCAGTACTTC
TRBJ2-2,.,.,TRBV3-1,CASSTRTDTGELFF,TGTGCCAGCAGCACTCGGACGGATACCGGGGAGCTGTTTTTT
TRBJ2-7,.,TRBD2,TRBV7-3,CASSPTGGAYEQYF,TGTGCCAGCAGCCCGACCGGGGGGGCCTACGAGCAGTACTTC
TRBJ1-1,many,.,TRBV29-1,CSARRGGYGSGNTEAFF,TGCAGCGCAAGACGCGGGGGATACGGGTCCGGGAACACTGAAGCTTTCTTT
TRBJ2-7,.,TRBD2,TRBV9,CASSVTGLAGGPFDEQYF,TGTGCCAGCAGCGTAACGGGACTAGCGGGAGGGCCTTTCGACGAGCAGTACTTC
TRBJ2-3,few,.,TRBV6-5,CASSPPGLTQYF,TGTGCCAGCAGTCCTCCGGGACTTACGCAGTATTTT
TRBJ2-7,.,TRBD1,TRBV28,CARSALGQGYEQYF,TGTGCCAGAAGTGCCCTGGGACAGGGTTACGAGCAGTACTTC
TRBJ1-1,many,TRBD1,TRBV3-1,CASSPGTGGRAFF,TGTGCCAGCAGCCCAGGGACAGGGGGCAGAGCTTTCTTT
TRBJ2-3,.,.,TRBV6-2/TRBV6-3,CASSYLGRDGDTQYF,TGTGCCAGCAGTTATCTAGGACGGGACGGCGATACGCAGTATTTT
TRBJ1-2,few,.,TRBV12-3/TRBV12-4,CASRREREGYTF,TGTGCCAGCAGGAGGGAGAGGGAGGGCTACACCTTC
TRBJ2-1,.,.,TRBV30,CAWTASPSAISSVQRNEQFF,TGTGCCTGGACGGCCTCCCCATCCGCGATTTCTTCGGTACAAAGGAATGAGCAGTTCTTC
TRBJ2-3,.,.,TRBV3-1,CASSQDPGRTDTQYF,TGTGCCAGCAGCCAAGATCCCGGGAGAACAGATACGCAGTATTTT
TRBJ2-2,many,TRBD2,TRBV6-1,CASSPLAGRAGELFF,TGTGCCAGCAGCCCACTAGCGGGCAGGGCCGGGGAGCTGTTTTTT
TRBJ2-7,many,.,TRBV4-1,CASSQVLGAYEQYF,TGCGCCAGCAGCCAAGTATTGGGGGCCTACGAGCAGTACTTC
TRBJ2-1,.,.,TRBV5-1,CASRVQGGSNEQFF,TGCGCCAGCCGCGTCCAGGGGGGAAGCAATGAGCAGTTCTTC
TRBJ2-7,few,.,TRBV15,CATSRDWAARRGEQYF,TGTGCCACCAGCAGAGATTGGGCGGCCCGGAGAGGCGAGCAGTACTTC
TRBJ2-7,.,TRBD2,TRBV6-2/TRBV6-3,CASSTPGLAIYEQYF,TGTGCCAGCAGCACCCCGGGACTAGCGATCTACGAGCAGTACTTC
TRBJ1-2,few,.,TRBV15,CATYGNYGYTF,TGTGCCACCTACGGGAACTATGGCTACACCTTC
TRBJ2-6,few,.,TRBV12-3/TRBV12-4,CASRPTVGTGANVLTF,TGTGCCAGCAGACCGACAGTGGGTACCGGGGCCAACGTCCTGACTTTC
TRBJ2-3,few,TRBD2,TRBV7-2,CASSLGETSGVDTQYF,TGTGCCAGCAGCTTAGGGGAGACTAGCGGGGTAGATACGCAGTATTTT
TRBJ2-5,few,.,TRBV5-1,CASSGDTGRQETQYF,TGCGCCAGCAGCGGCGATACAGGACGCCAAGAGACCCAGTACTTC
TRBJ2-7,few,.,TRBV11-2,CASSKSPYEQYF,TGTGCCAGCAGTAAAAGCCCCTACGAGCAGTACTTC
TRBJ2-2,.,.,TRBV7-3,CASSLWSSGELFF,TGTGCCAGCAGCTTATGGTCTTCCGGGGAGCTGTTTTTT
TRBJ2-6,.,.,TRBV7-9,CASSLGSPSGANVLTF,TGTGCCAGCAGCCTCGGTTCTCCCTCTGGGGCCAACGTCCTGACTTTC
TRBJ1-3,many,.,TRBV2,CASSSGQHRGNTIYF,TGTGCCAGCAGTTCCGGACAGCACCGAGGAAACACCATATATTTT
TRBJ2-5,few,.,TRBV11-2,CASSLAQHQYF,TGTGCCAGCAGCTTAGCACAACACCAGTACTTC
TRBJ1-6,few,.,TRBV9,CASSVRPADNSPLHF,TGTGCCAGCAGCGTACGGCCAGCAGATAATTCACCCCTCCACTTT
TRBJ1-1,.,.,TRBV5-1,CASSLQGQSEAFF,TGCGCCAGCAGTCTACAGGGACAATCAGAAGCTTTCTTT
TRBJ1-6,few,TRBD1,TRBV27,CASCGTGDYNSPLHF,TGTGCCAGCTGTGGGACAGGGGATTATAATTCACCCCTCCACTTT
TRBJ2-7,.,.,TRBV6-2/TRBV6-3,CASSYNIYEQYF,TGTGCCAGCAGTTACAATATCTACGAGCAGTACTTC
TRBJ1-2,.,TRBD1,TRBV7-2,CAGSVRDRGGYGYTF,TGTGCCGGCAGCGTCCGGGACAGGGGTGGATATGGCTACACCTTC
TRBJ2-3,medium-sized,.,TRBV30,CAWSPGGRGSDTQYF,TGTGCCTGGAGTCCCGGCGGACGGGGGTCGGATACGCAGTATTTT